The 26 T cell receptor beta chains below all came from one sample that was sequenced in a study of T cell repertoires in aging, cancer and after chemotherapy. A mixed TRB-A/B primer pool amplified rearranged TRB by multiplex touch-down PCR. One entry per CDR3 protein, called by TCRdb with MiXCR from the multiplex PCR reads. The table records 8,000 to 10,000 distinct CDR3 sequences, around 22% of them present only once. Amplification of TCR beta used genomic DNA extracted from peripheral blood. Sequenced sample: blood. Receptors were obtained from a human donor in good health.

CDR3 in amino acids: CASSLRTVDEQFF. In nucleotides, the CDR3 is TGTGCCAGCAGCCTTCGGACAGTCGATGAGCAGTTCTTC. The gene calls are TRBV5-4 and TRBJ2-1; a possible D gene is TRBD1 (6 bases). CDR3 size: 13 residues. Germline CDR1 and CDR2: SGHNT and YYREEE (reference sequence). V lost 4 bases, J lost 8 bases, and 13 bases lay in between.

By frequency in the sample, this clonotype is medium-sized (0.01 to 0.1%). The chain combines TRBV19 with TRBJ2-1, with D perhaps matching TRBD2 (5 bases). Germline CDR1 is LNHDA and CDR2 is SQIVND (reference sequence). Trimming took 10 bases from V and 6 from J, leaving 19 bases between them. The CDR3 loop spans 14 amino acids. CDR3 sequence reads: CATTPVSRGNEQFF. DNA for the CDR3: TGTGCCACTACCCCGGTCTCACGGGGCAATGAGCAGTTCTTC.

Only a few counts were recorded for this clonotype. This chain connects TRBV20-1 to TRBJ2-1, with D uncertain. Per germline, CDR1 DFQATT and CDR2 SNEGSKA (reference sequence). V shed 3 bases and J shed 0 bases, with 12 bases lying between them. CDR3 length equals 15 residues. DNA of the CDR3: TGCAGTGCTAGCCCTACCGAGAGCTCCTACAATGAGCAGTTCTTC. It yields the protein CSASPTESSYNEQFF.

By proportion, this clonotype is medium-sized. The V call is TRBV10-3, the J call TRBJ2-7, with a possible D match to TRBD1 (6 bases). V lost 4 bases, J lost 2 bases, and 15 bases lay in between. The CDR3 length is 15 residues. In germline, CDR1 is ENHRY, CDR2 SYGVKD. As DNA, the CDR3 is TGTGCCATCAGTGTGGTGGGCAGGGGAACCTACGAGCAGTACTTC. As protein: CAISVVGRGTYEQYF.

This chain joins TRBV6-2 or TRBV6-3 and TRBJ2-2, with TRBD2 matching 9 bases. CDR1 and CDR2 from the germline V gene are MNHEY and SVGEGT. This CDR3 comprises 18 residues. Trimming at V came to 5 bases and at J to 4 bases, leaving 14 bases not matched to a gene. This CDR3 reads CASSPHVASGTSTGELFF. The DNA of the CDR3 is TGTGCCAGCAGTCCCCACGTGGCTAGCGGGACATCCACCGGGGAGCTGTTTTTT.

CDR3: CASSPSGGVNSYEQYF. The CDR3 DNA sequence: TGTGCCAGCAGCCCATCAGGCGGAGTCAACTCCTACGAGCAGTACTTC. The chain links TRBV13 to TRBJ2-7; unclear D gene. Germline CDR1 reads PRHDT; CDR2 reads FYEKMQ (reference sequence). The CDR3 spans 16 residues. The V end lost 5 bases, the J end lost 0 bases, and 17 bases lay between the germline ends.

CDR3 region: CASSREGGYEQYF. The CDR3 DNA is TGTGCCAGCAGCAGGGAGGGCGGGTACGAGCAGTACTTC. This sequence joins TRBV21-1 and TRBJ2-7; the table's D call TRBD2 went unverified against the DNA. TRBV21-1 is labeled a pseudogene. The CDR3 is made up of 13 amino acids.

This clonotype was detected only a few times. This chain links TRBV7-2 with TRBJ2-1, with a tentative D call TRBD2 (5 bases). CDR3 size: 13 residues. V was pared by 5 bases and J by 4 bases, with 9 bases between. Germline V CDR1 and CDR2: SGHTA, FQGNSA. This CDR3 is CASSHGLYNEQFF. The CDR3 nucleotides read TGTGCCAGCAGCCATGGACTTTACAATGAGCAGTTCTTC.

About this clonotype: A much larger clone lies a single base off, so this may be a read error. The chain recombines TRBV10-1 with TRBJ1-5, with 10 bases lining up with TRBD1. Germline loops: CDR1 WNHNN, CDR2 SYGVQD (reference sequence). The CDR3 length is 14 residues. The DNA of the CDR3 is TGCTCCAGCAGTGCGGGACAGGGGAATCAGCCCCAGCATTTT. Amino acid sequence: CSSSAGQGNQPQHF.

This sequence joins TRBV19 and TRBJ2-1, with 7 bases fitting TRBD2. The J segment lost 12 bases and the V segment lost 7 bases, leaving 12 bases of the junction unmatched. This CDR3 region has 13 residues. Germline CDR1 LNHDA, CDR2 SQIVND (reference sequence). CDR3 region: CASTIGERDTQFF. The CDR3 DNA follows: TGTGCCAGTACCATAGGGGAGCGGGATACGCAGTTCTTC.

This clonotype was seen a few times. This chain connects TRBV28 to TRBJ2-3; D remains unclear. The CDR3 has 18 amino acids. The V gene's germline CDR1 is MDHEN and CDR2 SYDVKM. V lost 4 bases and J 1 base, leaving 21 bases between the germline ends. Here the CDR3 reads CASSCGMFIDNCTDTQYF. CDR3 coding DNA: TGTGCCAGCAGTTGTGGGATGTTTATCGACAATTGCACAGATACGCAGTATTTT.

The chain links TRBV6-2 or TRBV6-3 to TRBJ2-1; 7 bases line up with TRBD1. This CDR3 has 12 amino acids. V shed 7 bases, J shed 7 bases, and the junction held 4 bases outside the gene matches. CDR1 is MNHEY, CDR2 SVGEGT, per germline. CDR3 residues: CASTDRENEQFF. Written as DNA, the CDR3 is TGTGCCAGCACAGACAGGGAAAATGAGCAGTTCTTC.

On this clonotype: A much larger clone differs by one base, so this may be a read error. V gene TRBV20-1 combines with J gene TRBJ2-7; no firm D call. Germline loops: CDR1 DFQATT, CDR2 SNEGSKA (reference sequence). This CDR3 has 15 amino acids. The CDR3 sequence is CSASPTAGLIYKQYF. DNA of the CDR3: TGCAGTGCTAGCCCGACGGCAGGCCTTATCTACAAGCAGTACTTC.

This clonotype was detected a few times. This chain joins TRBV7-3 and TRBJ2-1; 11 positions match TRBD2. CDR1 SGHTA and CDR2 FQGTGA come from the germline V gene. After removal of 2 bases from V and 8 bases from J, the junction contained 8 bases not matched to a gene. The CDR3 runs 16 residues. The CDR3 DNA is TGTGCCAGCAGCTTAGGGCTAGCGGGAGGCCCGGATGAGCAGTTCTTC. Protein product: CASSLGLAGGPDEQFF.

There are a few counts of this clonotype. The chain uses TRBV12-3 or TRBV12-4 and TRBJ1-1; possible D gene TRBD1, 6 bases. Trimming removed 1 base from V and 6 bases from J, with 15 bases in between. The CDR3 has 15 amino acids. CDR3 residues: CASSLVSGEGAEAFF. CDR3 nucleotides: TGTGCCAGCAGTTTAGTTTCAGGGGAGGGGGCTGAAGCTTTCTTT.

To note about this clonotype: A read error is possible here, since a much larger clone lies one base away. The rearrangement links TRBV10-3 to TRBJ1-2; D is undetermined. CDR1 and CDR2 from the germline V gene are ENHRY and SYGVKD. Trimming stripped 5 bases from V and 5 bases from J, with 15 bases between. The CDR3 length is 14 residues. The CDR3 protein is CAISLVGDLYGYTF. CDR3 coding DNA: TGTGCCATCAGTCTCGTTGGGGATTTATATGGCTACACCTTC.

Judged by abundance, this clonotype is medium-sized (0.01 to 0.1%). The chain joins TRBV4-3 to TRBJ1-2; the match to TRBD1 covers 7 bases. CDR3 size: 15 residues. Germline V gene sequence: CDR1 LGHNA, CDR2 YSLEER. V lost 0 bases and J lost 4; bases outside the gene matches: 5. CDR3 loop: CASSQDPTGRYGYTF. The CDR3 nucleotides read TGCGCCAGCAGCCAAGACCCGACAGGGCGCTATGGCTACACCTTC.

This clonotype is labeled medium-sized. The rearrangement joins TRBV6-2 or TRBV6-3 to TRBJ2-6; no clear D gene. With 7 bases removed from V and 2 bases from J, the gap between germline ends came to 24 bases. The germline V gene has CDR1 MNHEY and CDR2 SVGEGT. The CDR3 runs 19 residues. Written as DNA, the CDR3 is TGTGCCAGCAAGGATAGTCGGGTCACCAAATCCCCTGGGGCCAACGTCCTGACTTTC. It yields the protein CASKDSRVTKSPGANVLTF.

The chain recombines TRBV5-4 with TRBJ1-2; weak D call: TRBD1 (6 bases). Germline assignment: CDR1 SGHNT and CDR2 YYREEE (reference sequence). The CDR3 totals 13 residues. The V end lost 4 bases, the J end lost 8 bases, and 15 bases lay between the germline ends. The CDR3 bases are TGTGCCAGCAGCGGGCCGGGGGCGCGGGGCTACACCTTC. Its translation is CASSGPGARGYTF.

The table lists this clonotype with a few counts. The chain couples TRBV7-2 to TRBJ2-6, with D uncertain. The ends were cut back, 1 base at V and 2 bases at J, with 3 bases in the middle. The CDR3 has 14 amino acids. CDR1 is SGHTA, CDR2 FQGNSA, per germline. The CDR3 reads CASSLGAGANVLTF. CDR3 nucleotide sequence: TGTGCCAGCAGCTTAGGGGCTGGGGCCAACGTCCTGACTTTC.

The chain is built from TRBV20-1 and TRBJ1-5, with a weak D call TRBD1 (5 bases). Trimming took off 4 bases at V and 3 bases at J, with 10 bases between the two ends. CDR3 length: 13 residues. CDR1 is DFQATT and CDR2 is SNEGSKA in the germline V gene (reference sequence). CDR3 region: CSATGPDNQPQHF. CDR3 nucleotide sequence: TGCAGTGCTACGGGACCGGACAATCAGCCCCAGCATTTT.

As to this clonotype: At one end the junction does not follow the germline gene, possibly because of a read error. CDR3 sequence (DNA): TGTGCCAGCGGTTTGCTGGGTTCGGAGACCCAGTACTTC. It specifies CASGLLGSETQYF. The V gene is TRBV27, the J gene TRBJ2-5; no reliable D call. CDR1 is MNHEY and CDR2 is SMNVEV in the germline V gene (reference sequence). The CDR3 runs 13 residues.

The chain couples TRBV7-9 to TRBJ2-3; TRBD2 matches 8 bases. J was trimmed by 1 base and V by 4 bases; bases with no gene match: 7. Germline values: CDR1 SEHNR, CDR2 FQNEAQ (reference sequence). The CDR3 covers 16 residues. CDR3 residues: CASSSTLAAGTDTQYF. Written as DNA, the CDR3 is TGTGCCAGCAGCTCCACACTAGCGGCGGGCACAGATACGCAGTATTTT.

The rearrangement links TRBV4-3 to TRBJ2-3, with 9 bases aligning to TRBD2. CDR3 size: 15 residues. V shed 5 bases, J shed 1 base, and the junction held 4 bases outside the gene matches. In germline, CDR1 is LGHNA, CDR2 YSLEER. The CDR3 sequence is CASSEGGRGTDTQYF. The CDR3 region has the DNA TGCGCCAGCAGCGAGGGCGGGAGGGGCACAGATACGCAGTATTTT.

The J gene is TRBJ1-1, the V gene TRBV5-6; D ambiguous. CDR3 length equals 14 residues. Germline CDR1 reads SGHDT; CDR2 reads YYEEEE. The germline V and J ends were trimmed by 2 bases and 5 bases, with 13 bases remaining between them. DNA of the CDR3: TGTGCCAGCAGCTTTGCCCTGACGGGGACTGAAGCTTTCTTT. This encodes CASSFALTGTEAFF. Variable domain in full (rest from reference TRBV5-6 and TRBJ1-1): DAGVTQSPTHLIKTRGQQVTLRCSPKSGHDTVSWYQQALGQGPQFIFQYYEEEERQRGNFPDRFSGHQFPNYSSELNVNALLLGDSALYLCASSFALTGTEAFFGQGTRLTVV.

The chain employs TRBV6-6 and TRBJ2-7; D might be TRBD1 or TRBD2, each matching 6 bases. Germline values: CDR1 MNHNY, CDR2 SVGAGI (reference sequence). This CDR3 contains 12 residues. V lost 2 bases to trimming and J lost 6 bases, with 8 bases between them. CDR3 bases: TGTGCCAGCAGTTACGGGGGGCTCGAGCAGTACTTC. This gives the protein CASSYGGLEQYF.